These T cell receptor beta chains were read from a single sample in a study of identical twins. TCRdb processed the 5' RACE reads anew with MiXCR; each CDR3 protein has one entry. The data show 250,000 or so distinct CDR3 sequences, approximately 8.3% seen once. This same sample was also taken into another study, of yellow fever vaccine responses in identical twins.

Sequencing input: CD8+ T cells sorted from blood. Source of these receptors: a young woman in good health. CDR3s include the opening cysteine and the closing phenylalanine or tryptophan. Fields, in order: D gene, V gene, clone size, J gene, CDR3 DNA, CDR3 protein. The D gene is left open where the match is weak. Size is omitted from some rows. Given values are once, few, many or a class for expanded clones.

.,TRBV2,many,TRBJ1-5,TGTGCCAGCAGTGAAGACCGGACCGCGAATCAGCCCCAGCATTTT,CASSEDRTANQPQHF
.,TRBV7-9,many,TRBJ2-5,TGTGCCAGCAGCCCCCGGGAGAACCCCCAAGAGACCCAGTACTTC,CASSPRENPQETQYF
.,TRBV20-1,few,TRBJ2-5,TGCAGTGCTAGAGGTCAGGAGACCCAGTACTTC,CSARGQETQYF
.,TRBV2,.,TRBJ2-5,TGTGCCAGCATGGGGATTGGGGGACATGGGGATGAGACCCAGTACTTC,CASMGIGGHGDETQYF
.,TRBV12-3/TRBV12-4,many,TRBJ2-3,TGTGCCAGCAGTCCAGGGGGCACAGATACGCAGTATTTT,CASSPGGTDTQYF
TRBD1,TRBV7-9,few,TRBJ2-7,TGTGCCAGCAGCTTAGATATGGGGACAGCCTACGAGCAGTACTTC,CASSLDMGTAYEQYF
TRBD1,TRBV29-1,many,TRBJ1-2,TGCAGCGTCGTTGGGACAGGGGGTGTCTATGGCTACACCTTC,CSVVGTGGVYGYTF
.,TRBV5-1,many,TRBJ1-1,TGCGCCAGCAGCCTGGGGGTTGAAGCTTTCTTT,CASSLGVEAFF
.,TRBV29-1,many,TRBJ2-2,TGCAGCGTTGTGGACAGTAACACCGGGGAGCTGTTTTTT,CSVVDSNTGELFF
.,TRBV30,few,TRBJ2-7,TGTGCCTGGAGTATCTCCGGGTCCTACGAGCAGTACTTC,CAWSISGSYEQYF
.,TRBV29-1,many,TRBJ2-7,TGCAGCGTTGCTCGTGCAGCTTCCTACGAGCAGTACTTC,CSVARAASYEQYF
TRBD1,TRBV6-4,few,TRBJ2-1,TGTGCCAGCAGTGAGCTCGGACAGGGGAGCAATGAGCAGTTCTTC,CASSELGQGSNEQFF
.,TRBV3-1,few,TRBJ2-1,TGTGCCAGCAGCCAGATTCGGACAGATGAGCAGTTCTTC,CASSQIRTDEQFF
.,TRBV5-1,many,TRBJ2-5,TGCGCCAGCAGCCCACTCTCGGGTACTCAAGAGACCCAGTACTTC,CASSPLSGTQETQYF
TRBD1,TRBV11-1,many,TRBJ2-7,TGTGCCAGCAGCTTAGCGTCAATGGGGGACAGGGGCTCCTACGAGCAGTACTTC,CASSLASMGDRGSYEQYF
.,TRBV15,many,TRBJ1-6,TGTGCCACCAGCAGACCTCCGTGGGGAGGGGATTCACCCCTCCACTTT,CATSRPPWGGDSPLHF
.,TRBV30,few,TRBJ2-1,TGTGCCTGGAGTTCTCAACCCAACCCCCAGTTCTTC,CAWSSQPNPQFF
TRBD1,TRBV12-3/TRBV12-4,many,TRBJ1-1,TGTGCCAGCAGGGCAGGGGGCTCGAACACTGAAGCTTTCTTT,CASRAGGSNTEAFF
.,TRBV27,.,TRBJ2-1,TGTGCCAGCAGTCGTAGCGGCCTGTCCTACAATGAGCAGTTCTTC,CASSRSGLSYNEQFF
.,TRBV7-9,.,TRBJ2-7,TGTGCCAGCAGCTTAGAGCCAGTCGGACGGAGGGAGCAGTACTTC,CASSLEPVGRREQYF
TRBD2,TRBV27,few,TRBJ2-1,TGTGCCAGCAGTTTATCGGGAGCGGGAGTACGCGAGCAGTTCTTC,CASSLSGAGVREQFF
TRBD1,TRBV7-8,.,TRBJ1-5,TGTGCCAGCAGTCGTGACAGGGACAATCAGCCCCAGCATTTT,CASSRDRDNQPQHF
.,TRBV4-3,.,TRBJ2-2,TGCGCCAGCAGCGATTGGCAGGGTCTGTACACCGGGGAGCTGTTTTTT,CASSDWQGLYTGELFF
.,TRBV5-8,few,TRBJ1-5,TGTGCCAGCAGCTTAGCAATCAGTGCAGGCCCCAATCAGCCCCAGCATTTT,CASSLAISAGPNQPQHF
TRBD1,TRBV6-5,few,TRBJ1-1,TGTGCCAGCAGTTACCCACGGACAGGTGAAGCTTTCTTT,CASSYPRTGEAFF
.,TRBV6-2/TRBV6-3,.,TRBJ2-6,TGTGCCAGCAGTTACTCGGACACGCACGCTGGGGCCAACGTCCTGACTTTC,CASSYSDTHAGANVLTF
.,TRBV6-1,.,TRBJ2-5,TGTGCCAGCAGTCCTCAACGGAGCGGGCGCGGGACCCAGTACTTC,CASSPQRSGRGTQYF
TRBD1,TRBV12-5,few,TRBJ2-7,TGTGCTAGTGGCTTGACAGGGTTGGACGAGCAGTACTTC,CASGLTGLDEQYF
.,TRBV29-1,few,TRBJ2-6,TGCAGCGTGGGGGGCCTTACTGGGGCCAACGTCCTGACTTTC,CSVGGLTGANVLTF
.,TRBV3-1,few,TRBJ2-2,TGTGCCAGCAGCCAGGAAGGGGGGCCGGGCACCGGGGAGCTGTTTTTT,CASSQEGGPGTGELFF
TRBD2,TRBV7-9,.,TRBJ2-1,TGTGCCAGCAGCCCGACTAGCGCCACCTACAATGAGCAGTTCTTC,CASSPTSATYNEQFF
.,TRBV27,many,TRBJ2-7,TGTGCCAGCAGTCCCACCCCAACCTACGAGCAGTACTTC,CASSPTPTYEQYF
.,TRBV4-1,few,TRBJ2-1,TGCGCCAGCAGCCAAGACCCCGGGGTAGTTTACAATGAGCAGTTCTTC,CASSQDPGVVYNEQFF
TRBD2,TRBV12-3/TRBV12-4,many,TRBJ2-3,TGTGCCAGCAGTGCACTGTCTAGCGGGGGGGCAAAAGATACGCAGTATTTT,CASSALSSGGAKDTQYF
TRBD2,TRBV2,many,TRBJ2-1,TGTGCCAGCAAAGGAAGGACTAGCGGGGGAAGCTCCTACAATGAGCAGTTCTTC,CASKGRTSGGSSYNEQFF
TRBD1,TRBV10-1,.,TRBJ2-7,TGCGCCAGCAGTGGGACGACAGGGGCGAGCTACGAGCAGTACTTC,CASSGTTGASYEQYF
.,TRBV20-1,.,TRBJ2-7,TGCAGTGCTAGGGGAATATTTAACTCCTACGAGCAGTACTTC,CSARGIFNSYEQYF
.,TRBV15,few,TRBJ2-3,TGTGCCACCAGCCAAGGGGGGGATACGCAGTATTTT,CATSQGGDTQYF
.,TRBV29-1,many,TRBJ2-7,TGCAGCGTTGAAGGAGCAGGGCTCGAGCAGTACTTC,CSVEGAGLEQYF
.,TRBV20-1,.,TRBJ2-7,TGCAGTGCTGGCCTCATGACACCGGACTATGGGTACGAGCAGTACTTC,CSAGLMTPDYGYEQYF
.,TRBV29-1,many,TRBJ2-1,TGCAGCGTTGTATGGCCTAAAGTGCTCGATGAGCAGTTCTTC,CSVVWPKVLDEQFF
.,TRBV4-1,many,TRBJ2-7,TGCGCCAGCAGCCAAGTGGGGGGTTCCTATGTCTACGAGCAGTACTTC,CASSQVGGSYVYEQYF
.,TRBV28,many,TRBJ2-3,TGTGCCAGCAGTTCGAGACTCACAGATACGCAGTATTTT,CASSSRLTDTQYF
.,TRBV14,.,TRBJ2-3,TGTGCCAGCAGCCAAGAGTCAGCCAGCACAGATACGCAGTATTTT,CASSQESASTDTQYF
TRBD1,TRBV5-6,few,TRBJ2-7,TGTGCCAGCAGCTATACCTCCGGGACAGCTGATCACTACGAGCAGTACTTC,CASSYTSGTADHYEQYF
.,TRBV6-5,.,TRBJ1-5,TGTGCCAGCAGTTCTCTTCCAGTGGGGGATCAGCCCCAGCATTTT,CASSSLPVGDQPQHF
.,TRBV7-2,.,TRBJ2-7,TGTGCCAGCAGGGGGCTAGCGTCCTACGAGCAGTACTTC,CASRGLASYEQYF
.,TRBV29-1,.,TRBJ2-3,TGCAGCGTTGAAGATGGATCGCACCAAGATACGCAGTATTTT,CSVEDGSHQDTQYF
.,TRBV4-2,few,TRBJ1-5,TGTGCCAGCAGCCAAGGGGAAAGCAATCAGCCCCAGCATTTT,CASSQGESNQPQHF
.,TRBV11-2,few,TRBJ2-3,TGTGCCAGCAGCTACCGAACTCTTACAGATACGCAGTATTTT,CASSYRTLTDTQYF
.,TRBV4-1,many,TRBJ2-1,TGCGCCAGCAGCCCTGGCGTGGGCAATGAGCAGTTCTTC,CASSPGVGNEQFF
TRBD2,TRBV9,few,TRBJ2-1,TGTGCCAGCAGCGCTAGCGGGGGCTCCCTCAATGAGCAGTTCTTC,CASSASGGSLNEQFF
.,TRBV4-3,many,TRBJ2-7,TGCGCCAGCAGCCCAGGACGGGCCTACGAGCAGTACTTC,CASSPGRAYEQYF
.,TRBV28,.,TRBJ2-7,TGTGCCAGCAGTTTCAAGGTTTACGAGCAGTACTTC,CASSFKVYEQYF
.,TRBV9,.,TRBJ2-7,TGTGCCAGCAGCCCAGCGGACACTTCCTACGAGCAGTACTTC,CASSPADTSYEQYF
TRBD1,TRBV7-9,few,TRBJ2-7,TGTGCCGGACGATCTGGCCGGGACAGGGAAGATGAGCAGTACTTC,CAGRSGRDREDEQYF
TRBD1,TRBV5-1,.,TRBJ2-1,TGCGCCAGCAGCGGACAGGGGAATGAGCAGTTCTTC,CASSGQGNEQFF
TRBD2,TRBV3-1,.,TRBJ2-7,TGTGCCAGCAGTTCCCCGCGAGCAGCGGGAGATCTGAGCTCCTACGAGCAGTACTTC,CASSSPRAAGDLSSYEQYF
TRBD2,TRBV7-9,many,TRBJ2-1,TGTGCCAGCAGCATCGGACTAGCCCAGAGCTCCTACAATGAGCAGTTCTTC,CASSIGLAQSSYNEQFF
.,TRBV7-9,few,TRBJ1-1,TGTGCCAGCAGCTTAGAGGGGACCCCTGAAGCTTTCTTT,CASSLEGTPEAFF